Each of the 18 T cell receptor beta chains below was sequenced from the same sample in a study of blood T cells in healthy people across ages (dated by TCRdb to the mid-2010s). The method was 5' RACE. Sequencing was performed on an Illumina HiSeq 2500. A second PCR of about 7 to 12 cycles was run with a J-beta primer mix and a sample-barcoded 5' primer. In TCRdb, the public reads were trimmed at Q25 with fastp and aligned with MiXCR, with productive beta chains retained. Identical CDR3 proteins give one entry, which carries the most common genes and DNA. This sample gives roughly 1,100,000 distinct CDR3 sequences in total; under 30% of them show up just once. Jointly, the top ten make up less than 0.75% of the sample. The same data also contributed to another study, on T cells of mothers and their children.

The sample was blood. Every receptor here comes from a girl aged 2 to 9 in good health.

The rearrangement links TRBV29-1 to TRBJ2-1; no clear D. Germline CDR1 is SQVTM and CDR2 is ANQGSEA. This CDR3 region has 13 residues. V shed 0 bases and J shed 0 bases, with 3 bases lying between them. The CDR3 DNA reads as TGCAGCGTTGAAGAATCCTCCTACAATGAGCAGTTCTTC. It codes for CSVEESSYNEQFF.

This clonotype was counted a single time. The chain joins TRBV3-1 to TRBJ2-1; the match to TRBD2 covers 9 bases. The CDR3 length is 18 residues. V was clipped by 1 base and J by 4 bases; unmatched bases: 11. Germline CDR1 is LGHDT and CDR2 is YNNKEL (reference sequence). Written as DNA, the CDR3 is TGTGCCAGCAGCCAAGTAGCGAGGGCTAGCGGGGCATACAATGAGCAGTTCTTC. This codes for CASSQVARASGAYNEQFF.

Points on this clonotype: A junction boundary mismatches the germline segment, possibly from a read error. The rearrangement joins TRBV3-1 to TRBJ1-1; D is uncertain. The CDR3 length is 17 residues. Germline CDR1 is LGHDT and CDR2 is YNNKEL (reference sequence). CDR3 in amino acids: CASSQLLPRSANTEAFF. The CDR3 region has the DNA TGTGCCAGCAGCCAATTACTTCCCCGGTCGGCAAACACCGAAGCTTTCTTT.

This clonotype was counted a few times. The gene calls are TRBV6-6 and TRBJ2-5, with D perhaps TRBD2 (5 bases). This CDR3 comprises 14 residues. Trimming pared 5 bases from V and 4 bases from J, leaving 14 bases between. Per the germline V gene, CDR1 is MNHNY and CDR2 is SVGAGI (reference sequence). The CDR3 loop reads CASSGPGNGETQYF. Here the CDR3 DNA reads TGTGCCAGCAGTGGACCCGGGAACGGAGAGACCCAGTACTTC.

This chain links TRBV2 with TRBJ2-5; D may be TRBD1 or TRBD2 (6 bases each). The CDR3 extends over 17 amino acids. Trimming removed 4 bases from V and 5 bases from J, with 23 bases in between. Germline V lookup: CDR1 SNHLY, CDR2 FYNNEI. CDR3 sequence: CASSVPEGGKSFETQYF. In DNA form, the CDR3 reads TGTGCCAGCAGTGTCCCTGAGGGGGGCAAGAGTTTTGAGACCCAGTACTTC.

The rearrangement joins TRBV12-3 or TRBV12-4 to TRBJ1-6; 7 bases are a match to TRBD1. V shed 4 bases, J shed 3 bases, and the junction held 0 bases outside the gene matches. The CDR3 loop spans 14 amino acids. In DNA, the CDR3 is TGTGCCAGCAGTTGGGACAGCTATAATTCACCCCTCCACTTT. This translates into CASSWDSYNSPLHF.

This chain uses TRBV20-1 with TRBJ1-2, with 9 bases fitting TRBD1. Germline V CDR1 and CDR2: DFQATT, SNEGSKA (reference sequence). Trimming cost V 1 base and J 7 bases; bases outside gene matches: 4. This CDR3 comprises 13 residues. CDR3 amino acids: CSARATGGGGYTF. The DNA of the CDR3 is TGCAGTGCTAGAGCAACAGGGGGCGGTGGCTACACCTTC.

Comment on this clonotype: This probably arose from a read error, given a far larger clone one base away. The chain uses TRBV11-3 and TRBJ2-5; D gene unclear. Germline V gene data show CDR1 as SGHNT and CDR2 as YENEEA. This CDR3 region has 12 residues. Trimming took off 6 bases at V and 1 base at J, with 6 bases between the two ends. Here the CDR3 DNA reads TGTGCCAGCAGTATGCCCCAAGAGACCCAGTACTTC. As protein: CASSMPQETQYF.

This clonotype was observed a handful of times. DNA for the CDR3: TGTGCCAGCAAAGAGACGGCGGTCGGCTACACCTTC. It specifies CASKETAVGYTF. The V call is TRBV7-3, the J call TRBJ1-2; D unresolved. CDR1 SGHTA and CDR2 FQGTGA come from the germline V gene. V lost 7 bases, J lost 8 bases, and 14 bases lay in between. This CDR3 region has 12 residues.

The V and J genes are TRBV15 and TRBJ2-5; D might be TRBD2 (5 bases). CDR3 length: 14 amino acids. Germline V gene sequence: CDR1 LNHNV, CDR2 YYDKDF (reference sequence). Trimming removed 0 bases from V and 5 bases from J, with 10 bases in between. The CDR3 protein is CATSRDEGRETQYF. The CDR3 DNA reads TGTGCCACCAGCAGAGACGAGGGTCGGGAGACCCAGTACTTC.

The V gene is TRBV5-6, the J gene TRBJ2-7, with D perhaps given as TRBD1 or TRBD2 (5 bases each). The CDR3 is made up of 13 amino acids. Between the trimmed V and J ends, which lost 3 bases and 2 bases, there was a span of 9 bases. Germline CDR1 SGHDT, CDR2 YYEEEE. The CDR3 loop reads CASSSADTYEQYF. The CDR3 region has the DNA TGTGCCAGCAGCTCAGCGGACACCTACGAGCAGTACTTC.

This clonotype turned up a few times. The rearrangement joins TRBV5-1 to TRBJ1-2; TRBD1 is a possible D gene (5 bases). CDR1 SGHRS and CDR2 YFSETQ come from the germline V gene. Trimming took off 6 bases at V and 7 bases at J, with 22 bases between the two ends. The CDR3 is 15 amino acids. In DNA form, the CDR3 reads TGCGCCAGCAAAAGGGGAACAGGCCCGGAGGGTGGCTACACCTTC. Translated, it gives CASKRGTGPEGGYTF.

The chain combines TRBV5-1 with TRBJ1-6; tentative D call: TRBD1 (5 bases). This CDR3 has 16 amino acids. Trimming shortened V by 2 bases and J by 9 bases, and 18 bases separated the two germline ends. Looked up from germline, CDR1 is SGHRS and CDR2 is YFSETQ. This CDR3 is CASSFSQPGRPSPLHF. The CDR3, as DNA: TGCGCCAGCAGCTTCAGCCAACCGGGACGGCCTTCACCCCTCCACTTT.

The chain uses TRBV29-1 and TRBJ1-2; 10 bases align to TRBD1. The CDR3 runs to 14 residues. V lost 6 bases to trimming and J lost 7 bases; unmatched junction nucleotides: 11. The germline CDR1 and CDR2 sequences are SQVTM and ANQGSEA. The CDR3 reads CSVGGRDRGSGYTF. CDR3 DNA: TGCAGCGTGGGAGGCCGGGACAGGGGATCTGGCTACACCTTC.

The rearrangement links TRBV25-1 to TRBJ2-5; the D is unclear. Germline lookup yields CDR1 MGHDK and CDR2 SYGVNS. The V end lost 5 bases, the J end lost 1 base, and 8 bases lay between the germline ends. CDR3 size: 13 residues. CDR3 in amino acids: CASSQTSQETQYF. The CDR3 nucleotides are TGTGCCAGCAGTCAAACCTCCCAAGAGACCCAGTACTTC.

CDR3 nucleotide sequence: TGTGCCAGCAGTTCTCTTATCCCGACTAGCGGGGGGGAAAATGAGCAGTTCTTC. Encoded protein: CASSSLIPTSGGENEQFF. This chain connects TRBV12-3 or TRBV12-4 to TRBJ2-1, with 14 bases lining up with TRBD2. V lost 4 bases and J lost 7; bases outside the gene matches: 12. The CDR3 has 18 amino acids.

The V gene is TRBV24-1, the J gene TRBJ1-2; D remains ambiguous. This CDR3 contains 14 residues. The V gene lost 3 bases and the J gene lost 4 bases, with 11 bases spanning the gap. Germline V gene data show CDR1 as KGHDR and CDR2 as SFDVKD. This CDR3 is CATSDADSLYGYTF. Here the CDR3 DNA reads TGTGCCACCAGTGATGCAGATTCTCTCTATGGCTACACCTTC.

The chain employs TRBV7-9 and TRBJ1-1, with D uncertain. CDR3 length: 14 residues. The V and J ends lost 2 bases and 3 bases respectively, with 10 bases between them. Germline assignment: CDR1 SEHNR and CDR2 FQNEAQ (reference sequence). CDR3 amino acids: CASSLRDTDTEAFF. CDR3 nucleotide sequence: TGTGCCAGCAGCTTAAGAGACACCGACACTGAAGCTTTCTTT.